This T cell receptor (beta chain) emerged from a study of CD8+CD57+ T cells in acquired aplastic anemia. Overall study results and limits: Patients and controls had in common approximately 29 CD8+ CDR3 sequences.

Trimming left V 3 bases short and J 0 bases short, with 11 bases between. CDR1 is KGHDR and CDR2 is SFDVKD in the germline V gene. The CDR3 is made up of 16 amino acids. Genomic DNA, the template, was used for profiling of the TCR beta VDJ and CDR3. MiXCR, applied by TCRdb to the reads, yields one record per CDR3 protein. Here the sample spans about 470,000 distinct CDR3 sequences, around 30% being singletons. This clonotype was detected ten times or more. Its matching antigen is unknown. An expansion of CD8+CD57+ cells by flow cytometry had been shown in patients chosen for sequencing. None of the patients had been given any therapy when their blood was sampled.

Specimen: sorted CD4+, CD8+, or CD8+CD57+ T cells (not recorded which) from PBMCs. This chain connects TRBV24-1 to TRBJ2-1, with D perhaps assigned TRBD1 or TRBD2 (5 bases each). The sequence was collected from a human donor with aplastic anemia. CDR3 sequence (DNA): TGTGCCACCAGTGATCGGGACGCCCACTCCTACAATGAGCAGTTCTTC. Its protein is CATSDRDAHSYNEQFF.